The clone carrying this T cell receptor beta chain has only one observation. Its matching antigen is unknown. These data belong to a study of graft-versus-host responses after intestinal transplantation. Study background: Recipients uniformly received anti-thymocyte globulin induction, followed by tacrolimus and steroids for around 3 years.

Sequencing used immunoSEQ multiplex PCR; TCRdb keeps in-frame clones, though not all of them. The sample includes approximately 79,000 clones, approximately 78% of them seen just once. The CDR3 sequence is 15 residues long. Germline CDR1 is MNHEY and CDR2 is SMNVEV (reference sequence). V lost 8 bases and J lost 2; bases outside the gene matches: 4. Specimen: unstimulated CD4+ T cells sorted from spleen or lymph node cells, collected before intestinal transplant. The sequence came from a human donor who received an intestinal transplant. The genes are TRBV27 and TRBJ2-7, with TRBD2 identical over 15 bases. This CDR3 reads CASGRTSGRAYEQYF. The CDR3 DNA is TGTGCCAGCGGGCGGACTAGCGGGAGGGCCTACGAGCAGTACTTC.